This TCR beta chain was identified in a study of blood T cell repertoires in COVID-19. Study-level information: Sites in the United States, Italy and Spain provided acute and convalescent COVID-19 samples. PBMCs, B-cell-depleted T cells, or T cells provided the cDNA or gDNA that made up the material.

The CDR3 spans 14 residues. CDR1 MGHDK and CDR2 SYGVNS come from the germline V gene. The V end lost 3 bases, the J end lost 5 bases, and 14 bases lay between the germline ends. Under the authors' procedure: Quantification of nucleated cells was approximated via reference gene primer amplification. Sequencing was performed with immunoSEQ multiplex PCR; in TCRdb, only in-frame clones are kept and a portion is missing. V and J calls and clone size are copied from that table; D and trimming were computed from the DNA. Counted here are some 300,000 clones, roughly 88% occurring once; the ten biggest clones make up under 8%. This clone showed up just once.

Sequences were obtained from peripheral blood. The V call is TRBV25-1, the J call TRBJ2-7, with TRBD2 as a possible D gene (6 bases). The sequence was obtained from a woman in her twenties or thirties who had recovered from COVID-19. For the CDR3, the DNA is TGTGCCAGCAGTGACGGGGGATTTATTAACGAGCAGTACTTC. Its translation: CASSDGGFINEQYF.